One T cell receptor beta chain is described in this entry. Its specificity is unknown. The data were obtained in a study of T cell responses to AZD1222 COVID-19 vaccine. Overall study results and limits: Only a handful of AZD1222 recipients tested seropositive at baseline.

Trimming left V 4 bases short and J 2 bases short, with 6 bases between. Germline V gene sequence: CDR1 SGHVS, CDR2 FNYEAQ. The length of the CDR3 is 14 residues. TCRdb keeps only in-frame clones here, not all; method: immunoSEQ multiplex PCR. Seen here are about 120,000 clones, about nine tenths observed once, and the top ten hold approximately 2.5%. The chain has TRBV7-6 and TRBJ1-6; possibly TRBD1 for D (6 bases). The source was peripheral blood, collected 28 days after the second AZD1222 dose. The TCR comes from an adult who received the AZD1222 COVID-19 vaccine. Here the CDR3 reads CASSSGAYNSPLHF. CDR3 nucleotides: TGTGCCAGCAGCTCAGGGGCCTATAATTCACCCCTCCACTTT.